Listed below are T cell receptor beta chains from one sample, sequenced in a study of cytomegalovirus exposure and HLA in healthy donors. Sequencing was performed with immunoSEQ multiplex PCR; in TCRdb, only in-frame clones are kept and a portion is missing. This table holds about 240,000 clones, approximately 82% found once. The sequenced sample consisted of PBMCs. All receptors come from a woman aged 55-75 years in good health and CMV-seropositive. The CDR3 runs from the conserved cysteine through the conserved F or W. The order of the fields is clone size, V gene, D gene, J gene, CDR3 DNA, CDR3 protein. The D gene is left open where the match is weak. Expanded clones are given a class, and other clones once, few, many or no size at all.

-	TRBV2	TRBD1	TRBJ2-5	TGTGCCAGCAGTATGACAGGGCGGGAGACCCAGTACTTC	CASSMTGRETQYF
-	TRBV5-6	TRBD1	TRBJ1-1	TGTGCATTACGGGACAGGAATTTGGCTGAAGCTTTCTTT	CALRDRNLAEAFF
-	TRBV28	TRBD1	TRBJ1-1	TGTGCCAGCAAGAAGGGACAGTTGTTCATGAACACTGAAGCTTTCTTT	CASKKGQLFMNTEAFF
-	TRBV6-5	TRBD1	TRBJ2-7	TGTGCCAGCAGTCACCCCGGGACAGGGGAGCAGTACTTC	CASSHPGTGEQYF
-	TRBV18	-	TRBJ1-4	TGTGCCAGCTCACCAGGGCCAAACGATGGACTGTTTTTT	CASSPGPNDGLFF
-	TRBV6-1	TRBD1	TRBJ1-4	TGTGCCAGCACCTTTGGACAGGGGAATGAAAAACTGTTTTTT	CASTFGQGNEKLFF
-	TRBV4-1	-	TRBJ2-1	TGCGCCAGCAGCCAAGATCGAGCGGGTGCGAGGAATGAGCAGTTCTTC	CASSQDRAGARNEQFF
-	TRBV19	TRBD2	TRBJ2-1	TGTGCCAGTAGTATAAGACTCACTAGCGGGGGAAGGTTGAATGAGCAGTTCTTC	CASSIRLTSGGRLNEQFF
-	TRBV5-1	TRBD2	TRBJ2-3	TGCGCCAGCGCGGACACAGCGGGAGCAGATACGCAGTATTTT	CASADTAGADTQYF
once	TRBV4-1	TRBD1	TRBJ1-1	TGCGCCAGCAGCCTGGACAGGGGATCAACTGAAGCTTTCTTT	CASSLDRGSTEAFF
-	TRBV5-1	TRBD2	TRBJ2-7	TGCGCCAGCAGCATACAGGACGGGGGGGAGCAGTACTTC	CASSIQDGGEQYF
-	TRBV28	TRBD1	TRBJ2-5	TGTGCCAGCAGGGGGGACAGGACAGGGACTTTCCAAGAGACCCAGTACTTC	CASRGDRTGTFQETQYF
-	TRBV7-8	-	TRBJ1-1	TGTGCCAGCAGCTTACCAGGGGTGAACACTGAAGCTTTCTTT	CASSLPGVNTEAFF
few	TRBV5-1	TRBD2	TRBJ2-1	TGCGCCAGCAGCTTGGATGTTGCGGGAGGCAATGAGCAGTTCTTC	CASSLDVAGGNEQFF
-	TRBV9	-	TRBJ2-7	TGTGCCAGCAGCGTAGGACGAACGGGAGCATCTTTGGGCGAGCAGTACTTC	CASSVGRTGASLGEQYF
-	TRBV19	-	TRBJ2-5	TGTGCCAGTAGTTTCGGGAGCGGGGAGACCCAGTACTTC	CASSFGSGETQYF
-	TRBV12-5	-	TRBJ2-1	TGTGCTAGTGGTTTGGTACTAGCACCCTTTCGAGATGAGCAGTTCTTC	CASGLVLAPFRDEQFF
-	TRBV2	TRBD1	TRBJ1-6	TGTGCCAGCAATCGACAGGGGTGGAATTCACCCCTCCACTTT	CASNRQGWNSPLHF
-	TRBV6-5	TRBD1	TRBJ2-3	TGTGCCAGCAGTTACGTCAGGACAGGTGGGATAGATACGCAGTATTTT	CASSYVRTGGIDTQYF
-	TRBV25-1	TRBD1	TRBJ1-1	TGTGCCAGCAGTGGCGTCAGGGGGAGGTTCTTT	CASSGVRGRFF
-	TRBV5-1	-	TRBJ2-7	TGCGCCAGCAGCAAACGGGACTCTAGCTCCTACGAGCAGTACTTC	CASSKRDSSSYEQYF
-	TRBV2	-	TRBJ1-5	TGTGCCAGCAGTGAAAAGGGGGATAGCAATCAGCCCCAGCATTTT	CASSEKGDSNQPQHF
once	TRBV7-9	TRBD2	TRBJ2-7	TGTGCCAGCAGTACAACCGGGACTAGCGGGAGGCCGAGCTCCTACGAGCAGTACTTC	CASSTTGTSGRPSSYEQYF
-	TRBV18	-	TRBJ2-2	TGTGCCAGCTCACCGGGCGACAACACCGGGGAGCTGTTTTTT	CASSPGDNTGELFF
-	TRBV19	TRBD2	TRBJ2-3	TGTGCCAGTACGAGTAAGGGGACTAGCGGTTGGGGGACAGATACGCAGTATTTT	CASTSKGTSGWGTDTQYF
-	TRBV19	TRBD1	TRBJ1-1	TGTGCCAGTAGTACTTTGAATCCGGGACACAACAGGGGCACTGAAGCTTTCTTT	CASSTLNPGHNRGTEAFF
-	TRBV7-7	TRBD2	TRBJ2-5	TGTGCTAGCAGCCCAACCGCCTATACTAGCGGGAGGGCCAGGGGGACCCAGTACTTC	CASSPTAYTSGRARGTQYF
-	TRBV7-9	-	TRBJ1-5	TGTGCCAGCAGCTCGGGGGGGAACAATCAGCCCCAGCATTTT	CASSSGGNNQPQHF
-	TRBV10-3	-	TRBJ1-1	TGTGCCATCAGTGGACAGGAAAACACTGAAGCTTTCTTT	CAISGQENTEAFF
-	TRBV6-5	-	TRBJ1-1	TGTGCCAGCAGTTACGCAGGGTGGGGCACTGAAGCTTTCTTT	CASSYAGWGTEAFF
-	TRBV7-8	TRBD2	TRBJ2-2	TGTGCCAGCAGCTTAAGGCAGCGGGGGAACACCGGGGAGCTGTTTTTT	CASSLRQRGNTGELFF
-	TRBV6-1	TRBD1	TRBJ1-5	TGTGCCAGCAGGTCAGGGGGCGATAGCAATCAGCCCCAGCATTTT	CASRSGGDSNQPQHF
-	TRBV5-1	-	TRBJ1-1	TGCGCCAGCAGCGCCTGGGGGGGCCTGGGTGAAGCTTTCTTT	CASSAWGGLGEAFF
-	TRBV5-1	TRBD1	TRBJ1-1	TGCGCCAGCAGATCCGACAGGGTAGGGGCTTTCTTT	CASRSDRVGAFF
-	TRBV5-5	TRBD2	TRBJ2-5	TGTGCCAGCAGCTTGGATCTTCATAGCGGGAGCTTGGAGACCCAGTACTTC	CASSLDLHSGSLETQYF
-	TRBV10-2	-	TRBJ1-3	TGCGCCAGCAGACAGGGTATTCCTGGAAACACCATATATTTT	CASRQGIPGNTIYF
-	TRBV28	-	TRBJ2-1	TGTGCCACTAGGTGGGCTAGCCTGTTCTTC	CATRWASLFF
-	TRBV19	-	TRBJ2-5	TGTGCCAGTAGTATAGGGCTCCTGAAGTATGAGACCCAGTACTTC	CASSIGLLKYETQYF
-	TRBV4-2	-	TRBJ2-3	TGTGCCAGCAGCCAAGCGGACAGCCGCACAGATACGCAGTATTTT	CASSQADSRTDTQYF
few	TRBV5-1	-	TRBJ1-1	TGCGCCAGCAGCTTGGCCTGGAACACTGAAGCTTTCTTT	CASSLAWNTEAFF
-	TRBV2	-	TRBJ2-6	TGTGCCAGCAAAGACAGCTCTGGGGCCAACGTCCTGACTTTC	CASKDSSGANVLTF
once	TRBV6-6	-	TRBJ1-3	TGTGCCAGCAGCTTAACTACAGGGTCCGGAAACACCATATATTTT	CASSLTTGSGNTIYF
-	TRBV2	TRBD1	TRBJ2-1	TGTGCCAGCAGTGGGGACAGATACAATGAGCAGTTCTTC	CASSGDRYNEQFF
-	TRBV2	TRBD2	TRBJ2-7	TGTGCCAGCACTAGCGGGACAACGATGTATTACGAGCAGTACTTC	CASTSGTTMYYEQYF
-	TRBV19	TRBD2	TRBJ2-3	TGTGCCAGTAGTACCGTCAGCGGGAGAGTCGCAGATACGCAGTATTTT	CASSTVSGRVADTQYF
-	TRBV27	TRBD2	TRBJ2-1	TGTGCCAGCAGTTTAGGCGGGAGATGGTCGAATGAGCAGTTCTTC	CASSLGGRWSNEQFF
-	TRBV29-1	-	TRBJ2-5	TGCAGCGTTGGGGGACACGTCCGAGAGACCCAGTACTTC	CSVGGHVRETQYF
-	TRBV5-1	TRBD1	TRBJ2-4	TGCGCCAGCAGCGTGACAGGGTCCCTAGCCAAAAACATTCAGTACTTC	CASSVTGSLAKNIQYF
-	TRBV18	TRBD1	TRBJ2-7	TGTGCCAGCTCACTTCCGGACAGGGGCGACTCCTACGAGCAGTACTTC	CASSLPDRGDSYEQYF